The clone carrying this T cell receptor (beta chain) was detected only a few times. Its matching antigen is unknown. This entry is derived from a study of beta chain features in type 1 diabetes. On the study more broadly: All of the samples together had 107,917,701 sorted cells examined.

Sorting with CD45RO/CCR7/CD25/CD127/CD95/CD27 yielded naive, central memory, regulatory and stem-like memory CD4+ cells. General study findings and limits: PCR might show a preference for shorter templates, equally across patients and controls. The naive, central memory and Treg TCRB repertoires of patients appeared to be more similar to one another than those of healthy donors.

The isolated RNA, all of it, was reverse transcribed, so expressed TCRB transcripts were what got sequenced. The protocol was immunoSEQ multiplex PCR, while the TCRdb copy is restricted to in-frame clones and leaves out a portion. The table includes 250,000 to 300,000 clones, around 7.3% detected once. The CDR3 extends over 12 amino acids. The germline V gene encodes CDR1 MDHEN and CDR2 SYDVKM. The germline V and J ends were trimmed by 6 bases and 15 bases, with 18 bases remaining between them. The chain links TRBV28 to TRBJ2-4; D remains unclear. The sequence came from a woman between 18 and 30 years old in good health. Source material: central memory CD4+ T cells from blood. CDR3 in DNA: TGTGCCAGCAGCGACCGGGCACAGAAGCGGTACTTC. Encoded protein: CASSDRAQKRYF. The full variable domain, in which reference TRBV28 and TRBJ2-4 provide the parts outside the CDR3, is DVKVTQSSRYLVKRTGEKVFLECVQDMDHENMFWYRQDPGLGLRLIYFSYDVKMKEKGDIPEGYSVSREKKERFSLILESASTNQTSMYLCASSDRAQKRYFGAGTRLSVL.